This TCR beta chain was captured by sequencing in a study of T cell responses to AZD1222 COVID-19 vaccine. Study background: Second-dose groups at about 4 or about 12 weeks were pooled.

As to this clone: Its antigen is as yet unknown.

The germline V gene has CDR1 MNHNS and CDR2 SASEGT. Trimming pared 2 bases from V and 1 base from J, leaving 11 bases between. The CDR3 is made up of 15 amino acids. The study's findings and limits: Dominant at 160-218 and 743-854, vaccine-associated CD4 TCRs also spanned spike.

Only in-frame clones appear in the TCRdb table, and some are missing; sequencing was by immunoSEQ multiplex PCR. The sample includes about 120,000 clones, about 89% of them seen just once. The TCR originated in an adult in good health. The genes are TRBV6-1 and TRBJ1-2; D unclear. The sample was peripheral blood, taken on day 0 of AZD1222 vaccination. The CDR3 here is CASSELAGLNYGYTF. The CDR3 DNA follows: TGTGCCAGCAGTGAATTGGCAGGCCTTAACTATGGCTACACCTTC.